The sequence of this TCR beta chain was determined in a study of identical twins. TCRdb fed the 5' RACE reads into MiXCR, producing one record per CDR3 protein. Counted here are about 470,000 distinct CDR3 sequences, roughly a quarter occurring once; the ten biggest clones make up just under 3%. Study-level results: Conclusions rested on cross-sectional statistics rather than following the same donors.

The V end lost 2 bases, the J end lost 0 bases, and 10 bases lay between the germline ends. CDR3 size: 15 residues. Germline V lookup: CDR1 SGHRS, CDR2 YFSETQ. This clonotype was detected ten times or more. No antigen is known for it. This same sample was also taken into another study, of T cells expressing NK-cell markers.

This chain links TRBV5-1 with TRBJ2-3, with D unresolved. The sequence was obtained from a woman under 30 in good health. Sample: CD4+ T cells sorted from blood. The CDR3 is CASSFLALSTDTQYF. In DNA form, the CDR3 reads TGCGCCAGCAGCTTTCTTGCGCTAAGCACAGATACGCAGTATTTT.